The sequence of this T cell receptor (beta chain) was determined in a study of beta chain features in type 1 diabetes. The whole isolated RNA underwent reverse transcription, so sequencing captured expressed TCRB transcripts. Clones were sequenced by immunoSEQ multiplex PCR, and TCRdb holds only the in-frame ones, with some missing. The table has over 700,000 clones, about a sixth seen once; the top ten hold 0.023%. The CDR3 length is 13 residues. Germline values: CDR1 SGHNT, CDR2 YENEEA. V shed 3 bases and J shed 0 bases, with 5 bases lying between them. This clone appeared once. The receptor comes from a woman between 18 and 29 years old in good health. The V gene is TRBV11-3, the J gene TRBJ1-1; no definite D call. The source material was naive CD4+ T cells from blood. The CDR3 protein is CASSFRMNTEAFF. The CDR3 bases are TGTGCCAGCAGCTTCCGAATGAACACTGAAGCTTTCTTT.